One sample yielded the 20 T cell receptor beta chains listed below, sequenced in a study of T-cell memory formation after mild COVID-19 (dated by TCRdb to the early 2020s). Receptor libraries were prepared by 5' RACE. The sequencing machine was an Illumina NovaSeq 6000. TCRdb trimmed public reads at Q25 via fastp, called clones via MiXCR and kept in-frame beta chains. Identical CDR3 proteins give one entry, which carries the most common genes and DNA. This sample comprises about 170,000 distinct CDR3 sequences, 13% of them detected only once. The top ten hold roughly 3.4% of the sample. The specimen sequenced was PBMCs or a T cell subset sorted from them (not recorded which). The receptor set was obtained from a man younger than 35 who had mild COVID-19 (a few samples of this study predate the infection). The sample titles of this study are shuffled in the database, so cell type and time point are left out; the donor was told from shared clones.

There are many counts of this clonotype. The rearrangement links TRBV6-5 to TRBJ1-2; 11 bases fit TRBD1. V lost 0 bases, J lost 14 bases, and 11 bases stayed unmatched. The CDR3 loop spans 15 amino acids. Germline V gene sequence: CDR1 MNHEY, CDR2 SVGAGI. As DNA, the CDR3 is TGTGCCAGCAGTTACTCCCTGGGACAGGGGGTAAGCCAGACCTTC. It translates to CASSYSLGQGVSQTF.

The chain recombines TRBV7-3 with TRBJ2-6, with D possibly matching TRBD2 (5 bases). The CDR3 extends over 16 amino acids. Germline-derived CDR1 and CDR2 are SGHTA and FQGTGA. V lost 0 bases to trimming and J lost 2 bases, with 8 bases between them. The CDR3 bases are TGTGCCAGCAGCTTAACGATCGGGGCTGGGGCCAACGTCCTGACTTTC. This gives the protein CASSLTIGAGANVLTF.

This clonotype was detected ten times or more. V usage is TRBV10-3 and J usage is TRBJ2-7; TRBD2 aligns across 15 bases. The trim removed 4 bases at V and 4 bases at J, leaving 8 bases unmatched. The CDR3 runs to 17 residues. CDR1 and CDR2 (germline): ENHRY, SYGVKD. CDR3 DNA sequence: TGTGCCATCAGTGGGACGGCGGGACTAGCGGGGGGATACGAGCAGTACGTC. Its translation is CAISGTAGLAGGYEQYV.

This clonotype was counted many times. An end of the junction does not agree with germline; a read error may underlie this. The chain links TRBV5-1 to TRBJ1-2, with 9 bases that match TRBD1. This CDR3 is built from 13 residues. The V gene's germline CDR1 is SGHRS and CDR2 YFSETQ. CDR3: CASRPGNRGPFHF. CDR3 bases: TGCGCCAGCAGGCCTGGAAACAGGGGGCCCTTCCACTTC.

This clonotype was found once. J is TRBJ2-5 and V is TRBV7-9, with D possibly matching TRBD1 (6 bases). Germline CDR1 and CDR2: SEHNR and FQNEAQ (reference sequence). Trimming removed 7 bases from V and 2 bases from J, with 17 bases in between. The CDR3 loop spans 15 amino acids. The CDR3 DNA is TGTGCCAGCACCCCAGGGGTAATCTGGCAAGAGACCCAGTACTTC. Residues: CASTPGVIWQETQYF.

This clonotype has just a few counts. The chain combines TRBV5-1 with TRBJ1-2; D might be TRBD1 (5 bases). The CDR3 covers 13 residues. Germline CDR1 SGHRS, CDR2 YFSETQ. The V end was cut by 4 bases, the J end by 7 bases, with 14 bases between. The CDR3 bases are TGCGCCAGCAGCCCCTCCACCGGGGGTGGCTACACCTTC. Protein: CASSPSTGGGYTF. Full variable domain (missing parts from reference TRBV5-1 and TRBJ1-2): KAGVTQTPRYLIKTRGQQVTLSCSPISGHRSVSWYQQTPGQGLQFLFEYFSETQRNKGNFPGRFSGRQFSNSRSEMNVSTLELGDSALYLCASSPSTGGGYTFGSGTRLTVV.

This chain links TRBV4-1 with TRBJ1-1; D not resolved. Deletions cut 2 bases from V and 2 bases from J, with 9 bases between. The CDR3 loop spans 14 amino acids. The germline gives CDR1 MGHRA, CDR2 YSYEKL. In DNA form, the CDR3 reads TGCGCCAGCAGCCAATCATCGTTCAACACTGAAGCTTTCTTT. Encoded protein: CASSQSSFNTEAFF.

V gene TRBV20-1 combines with J gene TRBJ2-5; unclear D gene. CDR1 is DFQATT, CDR2 SNEGSKA, per germline (reference sequence). Deletions cut 1 base from V and 5 bases from J, with 17 bases between. The CDR3 runs to 15 residues. CDR3 nucleotides: TGCAGTGCTAGAGGCCAAGGTGCTGGCCGTGAGACCCAGTACTTC. Residues: CSARGQGAGRETQYF.

V usage is TRBV18 and J usage is TRBJ2-3; possibly TRBD2 for D (5 bases). CDR1 is KGHSH, CDR2 LQKENI, per germline. Trimming left V 6 bases short and J 4 bases short, with 17 bases between. The CDR3 has 15 amino acids. CDR3 sequence reads: CASSPNRLAADTQYF. The CDR3 region has the DNA TGTGCCAGCTCCCCTAACCGTCTAGCAGCAGATACGCAGTATTTT.

This clonotype was picked up a small number of times. This chain uses TRBV5-1 with TRBJ2-5, with 10 bases lining up with TRBD2. J lost 5 bases, V lost 5 bases, and 9 bases had no gene match. The CDR3 loop spans 15 amino acids. CDR1 and CDR2 from the germline V gene are SGHRS and YFSETQ. The CDR3 nucleotides read TGCGCCAGCAGGCTCGCTAGCGGGGGAGCGGAGACCCAGTACTTC. It codes for CASRLASGGAETQYF. The full variable domain, rest sourced from reference TRBV5-1 and TRBJ2-5, is KAGVTQTPRYLIKTRGQQVTLSCSPISGHRSVSWYQQTPGQGLQFLFEYFSETQRNKGNFPGRFSGRQFSNSRSEMNVSTLELGDSALYLCASRLASGGAETQYFGPGTRLLVL.

The genes are TRBV7-2 and TRBJ2-3; 9 bases map to TRBD2. The CDR3 has 16 amino acids. V shed 5 bases, J shed 1 base, and the junction held 7 bases outside the gene matches. Germline assignment: CDR1 SGHTA and CDR2 FQGNSA. CDR3 in DNA: TGTGCCAGCAGCCCATTCCAGCGGGGGGGCACAGATACGCAGTATTTT. Protein product: CASSPFQRGGTDTQYF.

This clonotype has at least ten counts. V gene TRBV7-9 combines with J gene TRBJ2-2; 7 positions agree with TRBD1. CDR3 size: 13 residues. Germline V lookup: CDR1 SEHNR, CDR2 FQNEAQ (reference sequence). The trim removed 6 bases at V and 4 bases at J, leaving 2 bases unmatched. The CDR3 here is CASRGQSTGELFF. The CDR3 bases are TGTGCCAGCAGGGGACAGAGCACCGGGGAGCTGTTTTTT.

There are many counts of this clonotype. The rearrangement uses TRBV7-2 and TRBJ1-4; no clear D. The CDR3 has 15 residues. Germline lookup yields CDR1 SGHTA and CDR2 FQGNSA. V was pared by 0 bases and J by 2 bases, with 7 bases between. As DNA, the CDR3 is TGTGCCAGCAGCTTAGCAGGGCCTACTAATGAAAAACTGTTTTTT. It encodes CASSLAGPTNEKLFF.

The V and J genes are TRBV5-8 and TRBJ2-2, with 7 nucleotides matching TRBD1. CDR1 and CDR2 (germline): SGHTS, YDEGEE. The CDR3 has 16 amino acids. The V gene end was trimmed by 5 bases and the J gene end by 0 bases; junction bases not matched to a gene: 7. The DNA of the CDR3 is TGTGCCAGCAGTCCGGGACAGTGGGCGAACACCGGGGAGCTGTTTTTT. The encoded protein is CASSPGQWANTGELFF.

This clonotype was detected only a few times. The chain joins TRBV15 to TRBJ2-1, with 10 bases aligning to TRBD2. The V gene's germline CDR1 is LNHNV and CDR2 YYDKDF (reference sequence). CDR3 length: 14 amino acids. With 7 bases clipped from V and 5 bases from J, the junction kept 5 bases outside the gene matches. The CDR3, as DNA: TGTGCCACCAAAGCTAGCGGGGGAAACAATGAGCAGTTCTTC. It is translated as CATKASGGNNEQFF.

This clonotype was seen repeatedly, ten times or more. The chain combines TRBV28 with TRBJ2-3, with D perhaps matching TRBD1 or TRBD2 (5 bases each). This CDR3 has 14 residues. V gave up 8 bases and J gave up 0 bases, with 12 bases separating them. Germline V lookup: CDR1 MDHEN, CDR2 SYDVKM. CDR3 sequence: CASGWDGSTDTQYF. The CDR3 coding sequence is TGTGCCAGCGGTTGGGACGGAAGCACAGATACGCAGTATTTT.

V usage is TRBV7-2 and J usage is TRBJ2-1; D is perhaps TRBD1 or TRBD2 (8 bases each). Germline loops: CDR1 SGHTA, CDR2 FQGNSA. V was pared by 6 bases and J by 3 bases, with 18 bases between. CDR3 length equals 16 residues. CDR3 coding DNA: TGTGCCAGCAGAGCAGGGGGCGGGGGGAACTACAATGAGCAGTTCTTC. Protein: CASRAGGGGNYNEQFF. The whole variable domain, filled in from reference TRBV7-2 and TRBJ2-1, reads GAGVSQSPSNKVTEKGKDVELRCDPISGHTALYWYRQSLGQGLEFLIYFQGNSAPDKSGLPSDRFSAERTGGSVSTLTIQRTQQEDSAVYLCASRAGGGGNYNEQFFGPGTRLTVL.

V and J are TRBV18 and TRBJ2-5; D ambiguous. The germline CDR1 and CDR2 sequences are KGHSH and LQKENI. The CDR3 is 12 amino acids. Deletions cut 3 bases from V and 3 bases from J, with 5 bases between. CDR3 coding DNA: TGTGCCAGCTCACCCCAGGAAGAGACCCAGTACTTC. This encodes CASSPQEETQYF.

This clonotype was counted only a few times. In DNA, the CDR3 is TGTGCCAGCAGTCCGAGGACATCTAGCACAGATACGCAGTATTTT. Amino acid sequence: CASSPRTSSTDTQYF. The rearrangement uses TRBV6-2 or TRBV6-3 and TRBJ2-3; maybe TRBD1 (5 bases). Germline-derived CDR1 and CDR2 are MNHEY and SVGEGT. Trimming cost V 5 bases and J 0 bases, with 12 bases left between them. This CDR3 is 15 amino acids long.

There are a few counts of this clonotype. The chain couples TRBV9 to TRBJ2-2, with a weak D call TRBD1 (6 bases). The CDR3 has 16 residues. Germline values: CDR1 SGDLS, CDR2 YYNGEE. Trimming removed 0 bases from V and 1 base from J, with 10 bases in between. In DNA, the CDR3 is TGTGCCAGCAGCGTAGGGGGGCAGTGGAACACCGGGGAGCTGTTTTTT. Its protein product is CASSVGGQWNTGELFF.